The TCR beta chain described here comes from a study of graft-versus-host responses after intestinal transplantation. With respect to this clone: Its specificity is unknown.

Libraries were prepared by immunoSEQ multiplex PCR; TCRdb keeps only in-frame clonotypes and omits some of them. The sample lists roughly 97,000 clones; around 92% were seen once. Germline CDR1 and CDR2: SEHNR and FQNEAQ (reference sequence). V lost 1 base to trimming and J lost 3 bases, with 12 bases between them. The CDR3 contains 15 residues. Source: unstimulated CD4+ T cells sorted from spleen or lymph node cells, taken before transplant. The receptor's source is a human donor who was the organ donor for an intestinal transplant. The chain carries TRBV7-9 and TRBJ1-1; tentatively, D is TRBD1 (5 bases). CDR3 bases: TGTGCCAGCAGCTTAGTGGGGGGGGTATACACTGAAGCTTTCTTT. Its protein product is CASSLVGGVYTEAFF.